The 13 T cell receptor beta chains below all came from one sample that was sequenced in a study of vaccination effects on CD4 cells after COVID-19. An approximately nine-day culture period preceded the isolation of CD4+ T cells. TCRdb keeps only in-frame clones here, not all; method: immunoSEQ multiplex PCR. The sample yields tens of thousands of clones, around 63% seen once. The antigens these receptors bind are not known. Here the sequenced sample was CD4+ T cells from PBMCs cultured without peptide, taken before COVID-19 vaccination. All receptors derive from a human donor who received a COVID-19 vaccine.

The chain is built from TRBV19 and TRBJ2-2; 11 bases match TRBD2. J lost 7 bases, V lost 6 bases, and 7 bases had no gene match. The CDR3 is made up of 15 amino acids. Germline V gene lookup returns CDR1 LNHDA and CDR2 SQIVND (reference sequence). The CDR3 bases are TGTGCCAGTAGGCTAGACGGGACTAGCGGCGGGGAGCTGTTTTTT. It specifies CASRLDGTSGGELFF.

The chain combines TRBV19 with TRBJ2-2; 9 nucleotides match TRBD1. The CDR3 is 16 amino acids. J was trimmed by 0 bases and V by 8 bases; bases with no gene match: 7. Germline assignment: CDR1 LNHDA and CDR2 SQIVND (reference sequence). The CDR3 coding sequence is TGTGCCAGTGGCGCACAGGGGGCCCCGAACACCGGGGAGCTGTTTTTT. Encoded protein: CASGAQGAPNTGELFF.

The sample holds a few counts of this clone. The rearrangement joins TRBV18 to TRBJ1-6, with 9 bases lining up with TRBD1. Germline lookup yields CDR1 KGHSH and CDR2 LQKENI. The ends lost 3 bases at V and 7 bases at J; junction bases unmatched: 4. The CDR3 totals 15 residues. The CDR3 here is CASSPTDRGNSPLHF. The CDR3 DNA sequence: TGTGCCAGCTCACCGACGGACAGGGGCAATTCACCCCTCCACTTT. The full variable domain, rest sourced from reference TRBV18 and TRBJ1-6, is NAGVMQNPRHLVRRRGQEARLRCSPMKGHSHVYWYRQLPEEGLKFMVYLQKENIIDESGMPKERFSAEFPKEGPSILRIQQVVRGDSAAYFCASSPTDRGNSPLHFGNGTRLTVT.

This clone turned up a few times. V is TRBV6-2 or TRBV6-3 and J is TRBJ1-5; 7 bases align to TRBD1. The CDR3 length is 15 residues. V shed 2 bases and J 2 bases; nucleotides not matched to a gene: 3. CDR1 is MNHEY and CDR2 is SVGEGT in the germline V gene. CDR3 sequence (DNA): TGTGCCAGCAGTTACGGGCAGGGGGGCAATCAGCCCCAGCATTTT. Encoded protein: CASSYGQGGNQPQHF.

This clone appeared a single time. The chain has TRBV29-1 and TRBJ2-7; possible D gene TRBD1, 6 bases. V was shortened by 0 bases and J by 0 bases, with 15 bases between the two germline ends. This CDR3 spans 16 amino acids. Germline assignment: CDR1 SQVTM and CDR2 ANQGSEA. For the CDR3, the DNA is TGCAGCGTTGAAGATCGTGGGGGCCCGAGCTCCTACGAGCAGTACTTC. Translating gives CSVEDRGGPSSYEQYF.

This clone was detected only a few times. J is TRBJ2-7 and V is TRBV7-2; maybe TRBD1 (5 bases). Germline V lookup: CDR1 SGHTA, CDR2 FQGNSA. Trimming took 2 bases from V and 3 from J, leaving 11 bases between them. This CDR3 is 14 amino acids long. This CDR3 reads CASSLSTGHYEQYF. The CDR3 DNA reads TGTGCCAGCAGCTTATCAACAGGTCACTACGAGCAGTACTTC.

The chain employs TRBV9 and TRBJ2-2; no definite D call. Trimming took 0 bases from V and 6 from J, leaving 9 bases between them. Germline CDR1 is SGDLS and CDR2 is YYNGEE. CDR3 length equals 14 residues. In nucleotides, the CDR3 is TGTGCCAGCAGCGTAGGATTTGTCGCCGGGGAGCTGTTTTTT. This sequence encodes CASSVGFVAGELFF.

The V and J genes are TRBV4-1 and TRBJ2-2; 13 nucleotides agree with TRBD2. The CDR3 runs to 17 residues. CDR1 and CDR2 (germline): MGHRA, YSYEKL. The J segment lost 4 bases and the V segment lost 1 base, leaving 3 bases of the junction unmatched. DNA of the CDR3: TGCGCCAGCAGCCAAGTCCGGACTAGCGGGGGCACCGGGGAGCTGTTTTTT. Its protein is CASSQVRTSGGTGELFF.

This sequence joins TRBV10-3 and TRBJ1-4, with TRBD1 matching over 7 bases. Unmatched junction bases numbered 8, after V lost 3 bases and J lost 7 bases. The CDR3 contains 15 residues. The V gene's germline CDR1 is ENHRY and CDR2 SYGVKD. In DNA form, the CDR3 reads TGTGCCATCAGTGAAGGGGGGAGACAGGGTGAAAAACTGTTTTTT. It encodes CAISEGGRQGEKLFF.

The chain couples TRBV29-1 to TRBJ1-2; D possibly corresponds to TRBD1 (5 bases). Germline-derived CDR1 and CDR2 are SQVTM and ANQGSEA. V lost 7 bases, J lost 6 bases, and 18 bases lay in between. The CDR3 is 13 residues long. The CDR3 DNA reads as TGCAGCGCCGGGCGGCCTCAAGGGGATGGCTACACCTTC. Its translation: CSAGRPQGDGYTF.

The chain recombines TRBV9 with TRBJ2-1; maybe TRBD2 (6 bases). Germline V gene lookup returns CDR1 SGDLS and CDR2 YYNGEE. This CDR3 is 14 amino acids long. Trimming removed 4 bases from V and 6 bases from J, with 14 bases in between. CDR3 in amino acids: CASSTHGTANEQFF. As DNA, the CDR3 is TGTGCCAGCAGCACACACGGGACTGCCAATGAGCAGTTCTTC.

The V call is TRBV29-1, the J call TRBJ2-3; D assignment may be TRBD1 or TRBD2 (5 bases each). The CDR3 spans 12 residues. Looked up from germline, CDR1 is SQVTM and CDR2 is ANQGSEA. Trimming cost V 3 bases and J 6 bases, with 10 bases left between them. The CDR3 nucleotides read TGCAGCGTTGACGAGTGGGACGATACGCAGTATTTT. Translating gives CSVDEWDDTQYF.

This rearrangement joins TRBV20-1 to TRBJ2-7; D is perhaps TRBD1 (5 bases). The CDR3 spans 11 residues. Germline-derived CDR1 and CDR2 are DFQATT and SNEGSKA (reference sequence). V was clipped by 5 bases and J by 2 bases, with 7 bases between them. The CDR3 loop reads CSARTTYEQYF. In nucleotides, the CDR3 is TGCAGTGCTCGGACAACCTACGAGCAGTACTTC.